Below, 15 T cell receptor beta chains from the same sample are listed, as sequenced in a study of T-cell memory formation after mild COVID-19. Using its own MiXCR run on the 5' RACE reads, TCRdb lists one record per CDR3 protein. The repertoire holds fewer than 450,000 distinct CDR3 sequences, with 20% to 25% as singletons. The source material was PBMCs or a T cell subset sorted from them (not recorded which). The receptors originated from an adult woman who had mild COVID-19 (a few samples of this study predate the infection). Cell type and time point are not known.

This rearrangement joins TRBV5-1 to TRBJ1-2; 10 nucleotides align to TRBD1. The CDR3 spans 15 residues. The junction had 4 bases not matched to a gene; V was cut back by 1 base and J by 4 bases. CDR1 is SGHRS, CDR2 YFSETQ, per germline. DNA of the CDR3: TGCGCCAGCAGCTTGACCCGGGACAGGGGCTATGGCTACACCTTC. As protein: CASSLTRDRGYGYTF. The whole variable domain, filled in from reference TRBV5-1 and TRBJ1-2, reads KAGVTQTPRYLIKTRGQQVTLSCSPISGHRSVSWYQQTPGQGLQFLFEYFSETQRNKGNFPGRFSGRQFSNSRSEMNVSTLELGDSALYLCASSLTRDRGYGYTFGSGTRLTVV.

CDR3: CASSRTGQGFPGNTIYF. The DNA of the CDR3 is TGCGCCAGCAGCAGGACGGGACAGGGATTCCCTGGAAACACCATATATTTT. The chain recombines TRBV5-1 with TRBJ1-3, with 9 nucleotides matching TRBD1. The germline gives CDR1 SGHRS, CDR2 YFSETQ. Unmatched junction bases numbered 10, after V lost 4 bases and J lost 2 bases. The CDR3 consists of 17 residues.

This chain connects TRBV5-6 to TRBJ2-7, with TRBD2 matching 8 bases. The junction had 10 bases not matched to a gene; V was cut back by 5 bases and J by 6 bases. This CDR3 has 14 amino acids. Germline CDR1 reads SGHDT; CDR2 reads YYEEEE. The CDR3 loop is CASSSGLEGAEQYF. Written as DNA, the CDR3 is TGTGCCAGCAGTTCGGGACTAGAAGGGGCCGAGCAGTACTTC. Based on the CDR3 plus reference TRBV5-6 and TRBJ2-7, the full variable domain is DAGVTQSPTHLIKTRGQQVTLRCSPKSGHDTVSWYQQALGQGPQFIFQYYEEEERQRGNFPDRFSGHQFPNYSSELNVNALLLGDSALYLCASSSGLEGAEQYFGPGTRLTVT.

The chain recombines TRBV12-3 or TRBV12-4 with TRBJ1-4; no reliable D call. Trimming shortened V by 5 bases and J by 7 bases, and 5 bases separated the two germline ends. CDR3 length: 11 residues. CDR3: CASSASEKLFF. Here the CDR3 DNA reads TGTGCCAGCAGTGCGAGTGAAAAACTGTTTTTT.

The chain's CDR3 is CASSLAPGGDTQYF. In DNA form, the CDR3 reads TGCGCCAGCAGCTTGGCCCCCGGAGGAGATACGCAGTATTTT. V gene TRBV5-1 combines with J gene TRBJ2-3; D may be TRBD2 (5 bases). The V gene's germline CDR1 is SGHRS and CDR2 YFSETQ. Trimming removed 0 bases at V and 5 bases at J, with 10 bases between. This CDR3 region has 14 residues. Supplemented by reference TRBV5-1 and TRBJ2-3, the full variable domain reads KAGVTQTPRYLIKTRGQQVTLSCSPISGHRSVSWYQQTPGQGLQFLFEYFSETQRNKGNFPGRFSGRQFSNSRSEMNVSTLELGDSALYLCASSLAPGGDTQYFGPGTRLTVL.

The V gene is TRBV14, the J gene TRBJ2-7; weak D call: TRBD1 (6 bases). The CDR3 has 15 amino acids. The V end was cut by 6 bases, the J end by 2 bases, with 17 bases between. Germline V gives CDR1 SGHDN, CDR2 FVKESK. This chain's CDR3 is CASSNPPTGTYEQYF. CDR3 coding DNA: TGTGCCAGCAGTAACCCCCCGACAGGCACCTACGAGCAGTACTTC.

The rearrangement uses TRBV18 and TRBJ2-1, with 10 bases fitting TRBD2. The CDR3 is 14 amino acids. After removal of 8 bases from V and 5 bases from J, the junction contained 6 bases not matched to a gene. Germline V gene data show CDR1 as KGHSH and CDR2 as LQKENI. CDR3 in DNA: TGTGCCAGCGCAGCGGGAGGGCCGCACAATGAGCAGTTCTTC. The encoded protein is CASAAGGPHNEQFF. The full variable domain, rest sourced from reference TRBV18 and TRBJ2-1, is NAGVMQNPRHLVRRRGQEARLRCSPMKGHSHVYWYRQLPEEGLKFMVYLQKENIIDESGMPKERFSAEFPKEGPSILRIQQVVRGDSAAYFCASAAGGPHNEQFFGPGTRLTVL.

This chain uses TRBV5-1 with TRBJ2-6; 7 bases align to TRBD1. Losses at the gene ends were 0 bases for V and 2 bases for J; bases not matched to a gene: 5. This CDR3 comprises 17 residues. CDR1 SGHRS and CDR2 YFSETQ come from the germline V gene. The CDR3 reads CASSLGQGRPGANVLTF. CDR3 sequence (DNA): TGCGCCAGCAGCTTGGGACAGGGTAGGCCTGGGGCCAACGTCCTGACTTTC.

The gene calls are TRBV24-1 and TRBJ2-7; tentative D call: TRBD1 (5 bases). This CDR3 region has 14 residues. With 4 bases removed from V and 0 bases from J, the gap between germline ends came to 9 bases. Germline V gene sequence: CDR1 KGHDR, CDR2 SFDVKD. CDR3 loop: CATSDGHHSYEQYF. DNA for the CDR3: TGTGCCACCAGTGACGGACATCACTCCTACGAGCAGTACTTC.

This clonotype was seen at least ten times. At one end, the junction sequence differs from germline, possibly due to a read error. The CDR3 sequence: CASSVATGTYNEQFF. CDR3 DNA sequence: TGTGCCAGCAGCGTAGCCACCGGGACGTACAATGAGCAGTTCTTC. V and J are TRBV7-9 and TRBJ2-1; either TRBD1 or TRBD2 may fit D (5 bases each). CDR3 length equals 15 residues. The germline V gene encodes CDR1 SEHNR and CDR2 FQNEAQ (reference sequence). Drawing the rest from reference TRBV7-9 and TRBJ2-1, the complete variable domain is DTGVSQNPRHKITKRGQNVTFRCDPISEHNRLYWYRQTLGQGPEFLTYFQNEAQLEKSRLLSDRFSAERPKGSFSTLEIQRTEQGDSAMYLCASSVATGTYNEQFFGPGTRLTVL.

The CDR3 is CSGGQGRDHEQYF. DNA for the CDR3: TGCAGCGGGGGACAGGGAAGGGACCACGAGCAGTACTTC. This rearrangement joins TRBV29-1 to TRBJ2-7; 9 positions match TRBD1. This CDR3 spans 13 amino acids. Germline assignment: CDR1 SQVTM and CDR2 ANQGSEA. The V and J ends lost 7 bases and 5 bases, in that order; junction bases with no gene match: 9.

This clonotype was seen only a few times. The DNA of the CDR3 is TGTGCCAGCAGCTCTTTCGGAACACCCCTCCACTTT. Its protein is CASSSFGTPLHF. This chain joins TRBV12-3 or TRBV12-4 and TRBJ1-6; D gene ambiguous. The length of the CDR3 is 12 residues. V lost 6 bases and J 11 bases, leaving 11 bases between the germline ends.

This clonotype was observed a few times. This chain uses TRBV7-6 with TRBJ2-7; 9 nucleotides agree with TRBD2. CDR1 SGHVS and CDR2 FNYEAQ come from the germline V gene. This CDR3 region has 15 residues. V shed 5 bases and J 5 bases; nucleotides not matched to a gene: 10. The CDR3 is CASSVSQREEDEQYF. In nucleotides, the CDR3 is TGTGCCAGCAGCGTCTCTCAGCGGGAGGAGGACGAGCAGTACTTC.

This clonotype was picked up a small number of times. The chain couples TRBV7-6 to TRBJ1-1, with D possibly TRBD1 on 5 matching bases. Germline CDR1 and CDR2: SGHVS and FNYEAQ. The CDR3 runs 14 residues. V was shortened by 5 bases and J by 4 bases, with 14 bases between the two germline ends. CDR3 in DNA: TGTGCCAGCAGCGCTAGTGTAAGGGGCACTGAAGCTTTCTTT. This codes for CASSASVRGTEAFF.

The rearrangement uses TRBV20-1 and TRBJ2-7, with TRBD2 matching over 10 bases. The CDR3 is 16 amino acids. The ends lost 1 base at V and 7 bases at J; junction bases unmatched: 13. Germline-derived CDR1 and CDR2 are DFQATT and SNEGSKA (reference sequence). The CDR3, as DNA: TGCAGTGCTAGAGCCCCCGAAGCGGGAGGGCCAGATGAGCAGTACTTC. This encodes CSARAPEAGGPDEQYF.